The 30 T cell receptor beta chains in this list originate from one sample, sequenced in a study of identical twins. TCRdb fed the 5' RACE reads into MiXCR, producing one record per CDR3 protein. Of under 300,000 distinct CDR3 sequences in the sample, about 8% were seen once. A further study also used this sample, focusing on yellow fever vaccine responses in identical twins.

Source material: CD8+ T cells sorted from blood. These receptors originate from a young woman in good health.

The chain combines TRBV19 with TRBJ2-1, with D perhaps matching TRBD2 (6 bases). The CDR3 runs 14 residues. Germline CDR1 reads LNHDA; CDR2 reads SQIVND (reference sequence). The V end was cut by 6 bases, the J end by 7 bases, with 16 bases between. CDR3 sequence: CASRGMAGLNEQFF. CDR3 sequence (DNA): TGTGCCAGTAGGGGTATGGCGGGGTTAAATGAGCAGTTCTTC.

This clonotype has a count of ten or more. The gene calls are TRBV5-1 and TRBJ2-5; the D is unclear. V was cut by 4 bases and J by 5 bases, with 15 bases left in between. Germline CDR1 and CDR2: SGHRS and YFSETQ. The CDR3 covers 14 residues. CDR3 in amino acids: CASSPGIGIETQYF. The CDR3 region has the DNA TGCGCCAGCAGCCCTGGGATAGGGATCGAGACCCAGTACTTC.

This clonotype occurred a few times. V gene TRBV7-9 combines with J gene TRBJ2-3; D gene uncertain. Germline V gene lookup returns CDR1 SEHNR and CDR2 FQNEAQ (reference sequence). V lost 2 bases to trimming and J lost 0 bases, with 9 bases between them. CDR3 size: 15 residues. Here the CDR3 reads CASSLLGLSTDTQYF. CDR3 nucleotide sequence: TGTGCCAGCAGCTTACTAGGGCTCAGCACAGATACGCAGTATTTT.

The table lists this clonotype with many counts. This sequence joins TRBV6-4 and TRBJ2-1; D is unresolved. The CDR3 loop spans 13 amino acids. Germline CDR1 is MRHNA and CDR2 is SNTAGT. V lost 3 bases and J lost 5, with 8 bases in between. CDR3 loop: CASSERPNNEQFF. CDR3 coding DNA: TGTGCCAGCAGTGAACGTCCGAACAATGAGCAGTTCTTC.

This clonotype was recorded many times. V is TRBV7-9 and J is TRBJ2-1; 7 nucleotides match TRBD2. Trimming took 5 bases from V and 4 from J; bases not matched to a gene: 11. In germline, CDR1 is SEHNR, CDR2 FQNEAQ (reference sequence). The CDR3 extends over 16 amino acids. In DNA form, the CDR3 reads TGTGCCAGCAGCGCGGGTGGGGGGGGGACTTACAATGAGCAGTTCTTC. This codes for CASSAGGGGTYNEQFF.

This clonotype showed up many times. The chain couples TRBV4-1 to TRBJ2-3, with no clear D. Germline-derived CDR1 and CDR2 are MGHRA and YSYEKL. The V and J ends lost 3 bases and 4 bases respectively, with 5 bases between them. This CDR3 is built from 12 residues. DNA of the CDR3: TGCGCCAGCAGCCAGGGCCCAGATACGCAGTATTTT. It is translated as CASSQGPDTQYF.

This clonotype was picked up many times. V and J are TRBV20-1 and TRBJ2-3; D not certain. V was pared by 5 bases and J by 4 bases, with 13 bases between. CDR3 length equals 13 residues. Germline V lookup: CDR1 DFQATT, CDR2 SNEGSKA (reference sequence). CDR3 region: CSAEELVADTQYF. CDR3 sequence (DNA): TGCAGTGCTGAAGAGCTAGTAGCAGATACGCAGTATTTT.

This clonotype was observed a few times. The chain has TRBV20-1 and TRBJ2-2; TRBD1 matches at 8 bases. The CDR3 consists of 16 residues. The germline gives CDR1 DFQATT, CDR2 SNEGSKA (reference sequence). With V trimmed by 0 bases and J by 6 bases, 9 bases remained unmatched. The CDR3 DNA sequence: TGCAGTGCTAGAGAGGAAGGACAGGGTTGGCCCGGGGAGCTGTTTTTT. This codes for CSAREEGQGWPGELFF.

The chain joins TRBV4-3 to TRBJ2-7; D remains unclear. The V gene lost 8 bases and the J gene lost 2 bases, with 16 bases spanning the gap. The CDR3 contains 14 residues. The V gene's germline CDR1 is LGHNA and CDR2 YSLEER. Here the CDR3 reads CASGPAIGTYEQYF. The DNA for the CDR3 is TGCGCCAGCGGCCCGGCCATAGGGACCTACGAGCAGTACTTC.

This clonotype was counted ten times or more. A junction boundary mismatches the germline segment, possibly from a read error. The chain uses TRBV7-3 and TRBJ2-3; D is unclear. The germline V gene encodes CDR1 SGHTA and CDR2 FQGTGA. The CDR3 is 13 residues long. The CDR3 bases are TGTGCCAGCAGCTTATATTTGTCAGAAACGCAGTATTTT. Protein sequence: CASSLYLSETQYF.

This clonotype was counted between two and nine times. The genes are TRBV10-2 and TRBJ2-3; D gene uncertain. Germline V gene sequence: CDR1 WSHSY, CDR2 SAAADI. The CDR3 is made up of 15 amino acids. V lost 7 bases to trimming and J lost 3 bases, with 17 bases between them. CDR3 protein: CASIEELPVTDTQYF. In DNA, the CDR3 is TGCGCCAGCATCGAGGAGTTGCCTGTGACAGATACGCAGTATTTT.

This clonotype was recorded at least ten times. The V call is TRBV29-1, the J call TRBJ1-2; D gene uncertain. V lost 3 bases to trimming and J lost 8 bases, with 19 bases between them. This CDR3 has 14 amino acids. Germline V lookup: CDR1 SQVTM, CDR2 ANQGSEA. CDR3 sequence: CSVEFVGSLGGYTF. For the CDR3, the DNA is TGCAGCGTTGAGTTTGTCGGGAGTCTAGGAGGCTACACCTTC.

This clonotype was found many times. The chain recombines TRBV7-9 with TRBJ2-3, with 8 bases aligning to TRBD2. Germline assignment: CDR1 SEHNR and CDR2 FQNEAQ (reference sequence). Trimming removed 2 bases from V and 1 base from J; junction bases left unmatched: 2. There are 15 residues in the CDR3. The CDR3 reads CASSLPAGGTDTQYF. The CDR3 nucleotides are TGTGCCAGCAGCTTACCAGCGGGGGGCACAGATACGCAGTATTTT.

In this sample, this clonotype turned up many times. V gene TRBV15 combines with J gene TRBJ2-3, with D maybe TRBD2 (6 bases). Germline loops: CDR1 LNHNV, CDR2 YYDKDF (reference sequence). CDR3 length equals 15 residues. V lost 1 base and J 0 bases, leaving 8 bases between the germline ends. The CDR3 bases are TGTGCCACCAGCAGAGTACTAGCAAGCACAGATACGCAGTATTTT. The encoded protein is CATSRVLASTDTQYF. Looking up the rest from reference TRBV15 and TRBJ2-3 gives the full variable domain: DAMVIQNPRYQVTQFGKPVTLSCSQTLNHNVMYWYQQKSSQAPKLLFHYYDKDFNNEADTPDNFQSRRPNTSFCFLDIRSPGLGDTAMYLCATSRVLASTDTQYFGPGTRLTVL.

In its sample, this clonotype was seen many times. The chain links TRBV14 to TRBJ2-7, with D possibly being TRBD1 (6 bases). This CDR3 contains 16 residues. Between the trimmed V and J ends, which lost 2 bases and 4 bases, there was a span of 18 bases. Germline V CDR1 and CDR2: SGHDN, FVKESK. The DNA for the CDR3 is TGTGCCAGCAGCCAACTACCGACAGGTTTCACGTACGAGCAGTACTTC. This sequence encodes CASSQLPTGFTYEQYF.

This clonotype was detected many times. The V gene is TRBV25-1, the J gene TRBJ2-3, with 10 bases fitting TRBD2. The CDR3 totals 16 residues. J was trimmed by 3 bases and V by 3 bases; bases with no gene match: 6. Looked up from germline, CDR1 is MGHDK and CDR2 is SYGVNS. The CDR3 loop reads CASSELAGVGTDTQYF. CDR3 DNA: TGTGCCAGCAGTGAGCTAGCGGGGGTTGGAACAGATACGCAGTATTTT.

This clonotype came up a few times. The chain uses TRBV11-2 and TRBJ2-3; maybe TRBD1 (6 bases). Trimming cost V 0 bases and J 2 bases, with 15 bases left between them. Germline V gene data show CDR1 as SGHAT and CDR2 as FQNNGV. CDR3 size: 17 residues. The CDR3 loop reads CASSLDGRGGFTDTQYF. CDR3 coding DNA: TGTGCCAGCAGCTTAGATGGTAGAGGGGGTTTCACAGATACGCAGTATTTT.

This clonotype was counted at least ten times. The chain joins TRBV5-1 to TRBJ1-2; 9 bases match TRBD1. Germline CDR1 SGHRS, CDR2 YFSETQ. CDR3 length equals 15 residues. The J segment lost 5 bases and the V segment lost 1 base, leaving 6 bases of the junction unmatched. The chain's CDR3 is CASSLTGGGIYGYTF. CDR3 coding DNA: TGCGCCAGCAGCTTGACAGGGGGCGGAATATATGGCTACACCTTC. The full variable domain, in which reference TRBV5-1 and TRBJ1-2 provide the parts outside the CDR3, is KAGVTQTPRYLIKTRGQQVTLSCSPISGHRSVSWYQQTPGQGLQFLFEYFSETQRNKGNFPGRFSGRQFSNSRSEMNVSTLELGDSALYLCASSLTGGGIYGYTFGSGTRLTVV.

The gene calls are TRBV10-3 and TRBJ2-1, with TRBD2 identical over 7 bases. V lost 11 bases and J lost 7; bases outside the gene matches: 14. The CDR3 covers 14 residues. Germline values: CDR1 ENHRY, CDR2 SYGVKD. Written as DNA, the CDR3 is TGTGCCGCCAATAGGGCGGGGGACGGGAATGAGCAGTTCTTC. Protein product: CAANRAGDGNEQFF.

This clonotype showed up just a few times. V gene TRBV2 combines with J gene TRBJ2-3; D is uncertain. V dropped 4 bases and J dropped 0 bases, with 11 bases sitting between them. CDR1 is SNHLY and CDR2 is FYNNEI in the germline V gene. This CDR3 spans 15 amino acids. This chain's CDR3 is CASSASPSSTDTQYF. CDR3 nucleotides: TGTGCCAGCAGTGCGTCGCCATCTAGCACAGATACGCAGTATTTT.

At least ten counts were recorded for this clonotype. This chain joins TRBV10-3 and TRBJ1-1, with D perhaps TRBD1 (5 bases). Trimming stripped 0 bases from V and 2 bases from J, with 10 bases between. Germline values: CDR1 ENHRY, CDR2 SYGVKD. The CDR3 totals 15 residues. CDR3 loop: CAISESRGTNTEAFF. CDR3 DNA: TGTGCCATCAGTGAGTCTAGGGGAACAAACACTGAAGCTTTCTTT.

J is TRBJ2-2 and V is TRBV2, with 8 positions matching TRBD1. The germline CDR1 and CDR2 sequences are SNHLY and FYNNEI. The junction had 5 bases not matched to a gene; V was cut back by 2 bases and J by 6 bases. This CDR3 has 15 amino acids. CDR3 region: CASSEPGGTAGELFF. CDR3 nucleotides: TGTGCCAGCAGTGAACCAGGGGGCACGGCCGGGGAGCTGTTTTTT.

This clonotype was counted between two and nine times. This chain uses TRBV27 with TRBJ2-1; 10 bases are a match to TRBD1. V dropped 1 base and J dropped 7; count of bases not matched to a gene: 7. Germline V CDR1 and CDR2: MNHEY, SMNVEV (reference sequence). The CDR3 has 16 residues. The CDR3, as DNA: TGTGCCAGCAGTTTATATGGACAGGGGGGTGTGAATGAGCAGTTCTTC. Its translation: CASSLYGQGGVNEQFF.

CDR3 nucleotides: TGTGCCAGCAGTCCCTTTGAAGGGGACGAGCAGTTCTTC. Translated: CASSPFEGDEQFF. The rearrangement links TRBV12-3 or TRBV12-4 to TRBJ2-1, with D perhaps assigned TRBD1 or TRBD2 (5 bases each). V lost 5 bases, J lost 10 bases, and 15 bases lay in between. This CDR3 is 13 amino acids long.

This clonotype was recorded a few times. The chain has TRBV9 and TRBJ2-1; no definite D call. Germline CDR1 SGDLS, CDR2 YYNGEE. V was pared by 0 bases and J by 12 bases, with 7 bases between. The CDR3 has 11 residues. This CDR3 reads CASSVGERQFF. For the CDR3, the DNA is TGTGCCAGCAGCGTAGGAGAGAGGCAGTTCTTC.

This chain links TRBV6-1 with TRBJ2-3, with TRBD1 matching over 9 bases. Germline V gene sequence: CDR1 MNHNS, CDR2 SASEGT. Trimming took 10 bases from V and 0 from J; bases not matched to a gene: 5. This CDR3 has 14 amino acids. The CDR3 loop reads CATQDRGSTDTQYF. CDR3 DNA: TGTGCCACCCAAGACAGGGGGAGCACAGATACGCAGTATTTT.

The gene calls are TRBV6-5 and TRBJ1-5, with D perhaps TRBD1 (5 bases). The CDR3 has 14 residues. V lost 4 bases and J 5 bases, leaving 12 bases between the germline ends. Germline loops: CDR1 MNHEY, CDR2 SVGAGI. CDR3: CASSLRGEYQPQHF. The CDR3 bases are TGTGCCAGCAGTTTGCGGGGCGAGTATCAGCCCCAGCATTTT.

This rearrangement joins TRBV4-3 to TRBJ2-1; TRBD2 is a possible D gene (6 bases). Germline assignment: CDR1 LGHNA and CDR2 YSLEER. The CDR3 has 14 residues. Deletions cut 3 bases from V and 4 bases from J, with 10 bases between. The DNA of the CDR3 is TGCGCCAGCAGCCATAGCGGAAATTACAATGAGCAGTTCTTC. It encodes CASSHSGNYNEQFF.

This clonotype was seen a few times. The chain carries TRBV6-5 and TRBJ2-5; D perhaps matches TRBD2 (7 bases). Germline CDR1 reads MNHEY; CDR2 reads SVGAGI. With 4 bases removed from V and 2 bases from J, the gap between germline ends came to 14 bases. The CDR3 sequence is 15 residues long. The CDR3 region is CASSSRGGLQETQYF. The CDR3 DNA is TGTGCCAGCAGTTCCCGCGGGGGCTTACAAGAGACCCAGTACTTC.

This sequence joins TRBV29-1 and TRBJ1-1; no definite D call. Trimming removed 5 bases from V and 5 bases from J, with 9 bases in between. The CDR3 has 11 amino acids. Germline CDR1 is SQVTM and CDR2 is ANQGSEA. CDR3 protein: CSVLLETEAFF. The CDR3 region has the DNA TGCAGCGTTCTTTTGGAAACTGAAGCTTTCTTT.